This T cell receptor beta chain is from a study of control samples from healthy donors and cancer patients. The V gene's germline CDR1 is LGHDT and CDR2 YNNKEL (reference sequence). The CDR3 sequence is 12 residues long. V lost 4 bases, J lost 10 bases, and 6 bases stayed unmatched. Sequencing used immunoSEQ multiplex PCR; TCRdb keeps in-frame clones, though not all of them. Of 90,000 to 110,000 clones detected, around 89% appear once; the ten largest clones hold around 17%. What was sequenced was blood. The receptor comes from a woman aged 45-65 years in good health. The chain couples TRBV3-1 (or the pseudogene TRBV3-2) to TRBJ1-1; TRBD1 aligns across 7 bases. The CDR3 DNA sequence: TGTGCCAGCAGCCGGGACAGTAGATCAGCTTTCTTT. This codes for CASSRDSRSAFF.